The 5 T cell receptor beta chains given below trace back to one sample, sequenced in a study of CD8+ T cells in alopecia areata. Sequencing used cDNA as its template, made by extracting RNA and reverse transcribing it. The assay was immunoSEQ multiplex PCR, and TCRdb's table has in-frame clones only and misses some. The profile shows more than 200,000 clones, 65% to 70% of them singletons. Sequences were derived from CD4+ T cells sorted from blood, sampled at week 0. All receptors derive from a human donor with alopecia areata.

This sequence joins TRBV5-1 and TRBJ2-3; D is unclear. This CDR3 comprises 12 residues. CDR1 and CDR2 (germline): SGHRS, YFSETQ. V was shortened by 1 base and J by 2 bases, with 2 bases between the two germline ends. The chain's CDR3 is CASSLFTDTQYF. CDR3 DNA sequence: TGCGCCAGCAGCTTGTTCACAGATACGCAGTATTTT. Full variable domain (rest looked up from reference TRBV5-1 and TRBJ2-3): KAGVTQTPRYLIKTRGQQVTLSCSPISGHRSVSWYQQTPGQGLQFLFEYFSETQRNKGNFPGRFSGRQFSNSRSEMNVSTLELGDSALYLCASSLFTDTQYFGPGTRLTVL.

The genes are TRBV15 and TRBJ2-3, with 7 bases that match TRBD2. The length of the CDR3 is 16 residues. Germline values: CDR1 LNHNV, CDR2 YYDKDF (reference sequence). V shed 4 bases, J shed 4 bases, and the junction held 11 bases outside the gene matches. The DNA of the CDR3 is TGTGCCACCAGCACTAGGCGGGGGATAGGGGCAGATACGCAGTATTTT. It translates to CATSTRRGIGADTQYF. Variable domain in full (rest from reference TRBV15 and TRBJ2-3): DAMVIQNPRYQVTQFGKPVTLSCSQTLNHNVMYWYQQKSSQAPKLLFHYYDKDFNNEADTPDNFQSRRPNTSFCFLDIRSPGLGDTAMYLCATSTRRGIGADTQYFGPGTRLTVL.

This clone occurred once. This sequence joins TRBV25-1 and TRBJ2-5; maybe TRBD1 (6 bases). CDR1 is MGHDK, CDR2 SYGVNS, per germline. V was cut by 4 bases and J by 4 bases, with 10 bases left in between. The CDR3 has 13 residues. The CDR3: CASSGQGTETQYF. In nucleotides, the CDR3 is TGTGCCAGCAGTGGCCAGGGGACAGAGACCCAGTACTTC.

This clone was seen a handful of times. The rearrangement joins TRBV29-1 to TRBJ2-3; D is ambiguous. Trimming cost V 1 base and J 12 bases, with 5 bases left between them. CDR3 size: 9 residues. Germline V gene lookup returns CDR1 SQVTM and CDR2 ANQGSEA. DNA for the CDR3: TGCAGCGTTGAAGTGCCTCAGTATTTT. It encodes CSVEVPQYF.

This sequence joins TRBV7-9 and TRBJ2-1, with D perhaps matching TRBD2 (5 bases). In germline, CDR1 is SEHNR, CDR2 FQNEAQ (reference sequence). The germline V and J ends were trimmed by 1 base and 10 bases, with 11 bases remaining between them. The CDR3 has 13 residues. The CDR3 DNA sequence: TGTGCCAGCAGCTTAGGGAGGAAACAGGAGCAGTTCTTC. As protein: CASSLGRKQEQFF.